The next 22 T cell receptor beta chains were all read from a single sample in a study of blood T cells in healthy people across ages. A J-beta primer mix and a sample-barcoded 5' primer were used in a second PCR of roughly 6 to 11 cycles. In TCRdb, the 5' RACE reads were re-called with MiXCR into one record per CDR3 protein. The table shows around 1.5 million distinct CDR3 sequences, with 59% occurring only once. The sample was blood. These receptors originate from a man younger than 35 in good health.

The J gene is TRBJ2-1, the V gene TRBV4-1; 9 positions agree with TRBD2. Germline CDR1 and CDR2: MGHRA and YSYEKL. Trimming removed 4 bases from V and 15 bases from J; junction bases left unmatched: 13. The CDR3 sequence is 14 residues long. CDR3 amino acids: CASSPTLAGAPSFF. DNA of the CDR3: TGCGCCAGCAGCCCTACCTTAGCGGGGGCCCCCTCGTTCTTC.

In its sample, this clonotype was seen many times. The chain carries TRBV29-1 and TRBJ2-2, with a possible D match to TRBD2 (6 bases). Germline V gene lookup returns CDR1 SQVTM and CDR2 ANQGSEA. The CDR3 is made up of 17 amino acids. Trimming took off 5 bases at V and 1 base at J, with 20 bases between the two ends. The CDR3 sequence: CSVTRLGGQLNTGELFF. DNA of the CDR3: TGCAGCGTTACGAGACTAGGCGGGCAGTTGAACACCGGGGAGCTGTTTTTT.

The chain employs TRBV4-2 and TRBJ2-3; 10 nucleotides align to TRBD2. The CDR3 is 16 amino acids. Trimming removed 3 bases from V and 3 bases from J; junction bases left unmatched: 6. CDR1 and CDR2 (germline): LGHNA, YNFKEQ. The CDR3: CASSQPAGGPTDTQYF. CDR3 DNA sequence: TGTGCCAGCAGCCAGCCAGCGGGGGGGCCAACAGATACGCAGTATTTT.

The count of this clonotype is one. The chain recombines TRBV6-6 with TRBJ2-5; a possible D gene is TRBD1 (5 bases). The CDR3 consists of 14 residues. Germline V gives CDR1 MNHNY, CDR2 SVGAGI (reference sequence). Trimming cost V 2 bases and J 12 bases, with 19 bases left between them. CDR3 sequence (DNA): TGTGCCAGCAGTTACCGAGACAGACTTGAGGAGAAGTACTTC. Its translation: CASSYRDRLEEKYF.

This clonotype was counted only a few times. CDR3 nucleotide sequence: TGTGCCAGCAGAAGACCGAATAATGAGCAGTTCTTC. This sequence encodes CASRRPNNEQFF. J is TRBJ2-1 and V is TRBV27; D is undetermined. V gave up 6 bases and J gave up 7 bases, with 10 bases separating them. Germline V lookup: CDR1 MNHEY, CDR2 SMNVEV (reference sequence). The CDR3 length is 12 residues.

The chain links TRBV20-1 to TRBJ2-1, with 8 bases lining up with TRBD1. Germline V lookup: CDR1 DFQATT, CDR2 SNEGSKA (reference sequence). This CDR3 is 14 amino acids long. V shed 6 bases and J 2 bases; nucleotides not matched to a gene: 6. Here the CDR3 DNA reads TGCAGTGCCAACAGGGGGAGCGCCTACAATGAGCAGTTCTTC. It is translated as CSANRGSAYNEQFF.

The rearrangement joins TRBV6-5 to TRBJ1-2, with a possible D match to TRBD1 (5 bases). This CDR3 contains 16 residues. Trimming removed 7 bases from V and 4 bases from J, with 22 bases in between. The germline V gene has CDR1 MNHEY and CDR2 SVGAGI. CDR3 bases: TGTGCCAGCAACCGAGGTACCGGGGCGCATTTCTATGGCTACACCTTC. Protein product: CASNRGTGAHFYGYTF.

A few counts support this clonotype. V gene TRBV12-3 or TRBV12-4 combines with J gene TRBJ1-5, with D unresolved. V was trimmed by 1 base and J by 7 bases, leaving 8 bases between them. This CDR3 contains 13 residues. The CDR3 nucleotides are TGTGCCAGCAGTTTAGAAGCGGGACAGCCCCAGCATTTT. It specifies CASSLEAGQPQHF.

This chain uses TRBV12-5 with TRBJ1-1, with D unclear. Trimming stripped 6 bases from V and 10 bases from J, with 15 bases between. The CDR3 contains 12 residues. The V gene's germline CDR1 is LGHNT and CDR2 FRNRAP. The CDR3 loop reads CASGPDPFGAFF. The CDR3, as DNA: TGTGCTAGTGGCCCCGACCCCTTCGGAGCTTTCTTT. Full variable domain (remainder filled in from reference TRBV12-5 and TRBJ1-1): DARVTQTPRHKVTEMGQEVTMRCQPILGHNTVFWYRQTMMQGLELLAYFRNRAPLDDSGMPKDRFSAEMPDATLATLKIQPSEPRDSAVYFCASGPDPFGAFFGQGTRLTVV.

The chain couples TRBV4-3 to TRBJ2-3; D is unresolved. Germline V CDR1 and CDR2: LGHNA, YSLEER. Trimming removed 0 bases from V and 2 bases from J, with 9 bases in between. The CDR3 spans 15 residues. The CDR3 spells CASSQDSLDTDTQYF. CDR3 nucleotides: TGCGCCAGCAGCCAAGATTCCTTAGACACAGATACGCAGTATTTT.

The chain uses TRBV6-2 or TRBV6-3 and TRBJ1-1; TRBD1 might be the D (5 bases). The CDR3 is 14 residues long. Trimming removed 11 bases from V and 4 bases from J, with 20 bases in between. The germline V gene encodes CDR1 MNHEY and CDR2 SVGEGT. The CDR3 region is CAGWGTDRATEAFF. CDR3 nucleotides: TGTGCCGGCTGGGGAACAGACAGAGCCACTGAAGCTTTCTTT.

J is TRBJ2-3 and V is TRBV7-6, with TRBD1 matching 9 bases. CDR3 length equals 16 residues. Per the germline V gene, CDR1 is SGHVS and CDR2 is FNYEAQ. The trim removed 1 base at V and 1 base at J, leaving 3 bases unmatched. The chain's CDR3 is CASSLGDREGTDTQYF. Written as DNA, the CDR3 is TGTGCCAGCAGCTTAGGGGACAGGGAAGGCACAGATACGCAGTATTTT.

Only one count was recorded for this clonotype. The V gene is TRBV11-3, the J gene TRBJ2-3, with a weak D call TRBD1 (6 bases). Germline V gene lookup returns CDR1 SGHNT and CDR2 YENEEA. Trimming removed 5 bases from V and 5 bases from J, with 17 bases in between. The CDR3 loop spans 15 amino acids. The CDR3 protein is CASSSRQDVIDTQYF. Here the CDR3 DNA reads TGTGCCAGCAGCAGCCGACAGGATGTGATAGATACGCAGTATTTT.

V usage is TRBV29-1 and J usage is TRBJ1-2; the D is unclear. CDR3 length equals 12 residues. Deletions cut 4 bases from V and 3 bases from J, with 9 bases between. Germline V gene sequence: CDR1 SQVTM, CDR2 ANQGSEA. The CDR3 reads CSVGGLDYGYTF. For the CDR3, the DNA is TGCAGCGTTGGGGGTTTGGACTATGGCTACACCTTC.

The J gene is TRBJ2-1, the V gene TRBV5-1; 8 bases map to TRBD2. The J call may be mistaken, given a closer DNA end match to TRBJ2-7. CDR1 is SGHRS and CDR2 is YFSETQ in the germline V gene. The CDR3 length is 14 residues. The CDR3 sequence: CASIPSGSYNEQYF. The CDR3 region has the DNA TGCGCCAGCATACCTAGCGGGTCCTACAATGAGCAGTACTTC.

This clonotype has only a few counts. The chain recombines TRBV25-1 with TRBJ1-1, with no clear D. Germline assignment: CDR1 MGHDK and CDR2 SYGVNS. The CDR3 runs 11 residues. V was shortened by 9 bases and J by 0 bases, with 5 bases between the two germline ends. In nucleotides, the CDR3 is TGTGCCAGTAAAATGAACACTGAAGCTTTCTTT. Translation: CASKMNTEAFF.

V usage is TRBV7-6 and J usage is TRBJ2-7, with 7 bases lining up with TRBD1. The tail of the sequence fits TRBJ2-5 better, so the J call may be wrong. Germline CDR1 reads SGHVS; CDR2 reads FNYEAQ. CDR3 size: 15 residues. DNA for the CDR3: TGTGCCAGCAGCGGAAGACAGGGAAGATCTGAGACCCAGTACTTC. Translating it yields CASSGRQGRSETQYF.

The genes are TRBV20-1 and TRBJ1-1, with D uncertain. Looked up from germline, CDR1 is DFQATT and CDR2 is SNEGSKA (reference sequence). Trimming left V 6 bases short and J 11 bases short, with 25 bases between. The CDR3 runs 14 residues. This CDR3 reads CSANIMTGIFRAFF. Written as DNA, the CDR3 is TGCAGTGCAAACATAATGACCGGCATCTTTAGGGCTTTCTTT.

The rearrangement links TRBV7-2 to TRBJ2-5; D might be TRBD2 (6 bases). The CDR3 covers 14 residues. Germline V gene sequence: CDR1 SGHTA, CDR2 FQGNSA. Trimming took off 5 bases at V and 11 bases at J, with 21 bases between the two ends. The CDR3 nucleotides are TGTGCCAGCAGCCCTCCGCCGGGAGCCTACAAGCAGTACTTC. The encoded protein is CASSPPPGAYKQYF.

The rearrangement uses TRBV7-9 and TRBJ2-5; no firm D call. Trimming took 5 bases from V and 2 from J, leaving 12 bases between them. This CDR3 is 14 amino acids long. Germline V lookup: CDR1 SEHNR, CDR2 FQNEAQ (reference sequence). CDR3 region: CASSPRLEQETQYF. The CDR3 region has the DNA TGTGCCAGCAGCCCCCGTTTAGAACAAGAGACCCAGTACTTC.

This chain connects TRBV10-3 to TRBJ2-4, with 7 nucleotides matching TRBD1. The end of the DNA aligns better with TRBJ2-7, so the J call may be wrong. The CDR3 is 15 residues long. Germline-derived CDR1 and CDR2 are ENHRY and SYGVKD. This chain's CDR3 is CAISERDRVISEQYF. The CDR3 DNA reads as TGTGCCATCAGTGAACGAGACAGGGTGATTAGCGAGCAGTACTTC.

V usage is TRBV7-9 and J usage is TRBJ2-5; TRBD1 matches 10 bases. V was pared by 6 bases and J by 2 bases, with 6 bases of the junction left unmatched. This CDR3 region has 15 residues. The germline CDR1 and CDR2 sequences are SEHNR and FQNEAQ (reference sequence). CDR3 bases: TGTGCCAGCAGTGGGGGACAGGGGCGTCAAGAGACCCAGTACTTC. Its protein is CASSGGQGRQETQYF.